The clone carrying this TCR beta chain was detected a few times. Its antigen is not identified. In the same sample, other DNA sequences code for this CDR3. Surgery cases with the highest brain T cell transcript signatures were chosen for sequencing. Pre-surgery treatment included at least one anti-epileptic drug. The sample is drawn from a study of brain T cells in children with intractable seizures. Using immunoSEQ multiplex PCR, the repertoire was profiled, and TCRdb retains in-frame clones only, with some absent. The data show roughly 110,000 clones, 94% seen once. Per germline, CDR1 SGHRS and CDR2 YFSETQ. The V and J ends lost 3 bases and 0 bases respectively, with 4 bases between them. The CDR3 consists of 12 residues. Findings and caveats of the study: Viral specificity was inferred only from CDR3 similarity; HCMV serostatus was unknown. Absence of clones before surgery may stem from lower sequencing depth.

The gene calls are TRBV5-1 and TRBJ2-7; D gene unclear. The TCR originated in a boy less than two years old with hemimegalencephaly and intractable seizures. The specimen comprised peripheral blood, sampled at surgery. The DNA for the CDR3 is TGCGCCAGCAGCTCTTCCTCCTACGAGCAGTACTTC. Its protein is CASSSSSYEQYF. Full variable domain (remainder filled in from reference TRBV5-1 and TRBJ2-7): KAGVTQTPRYLIKTRGQQVTLSCSPISGHRSVSWYQQTPGQGLQFLFEYFSETQRNKGNFPGRFSGRQFSNSRSEMNVSTLELGDSALYLCASSSSSYEQYFGPGTRLTVT.